This is a list of T cell receptor beta chains from one sample in a study of lymphopenia after photon versus proton radiotherapy. Profiled with immunoSEQ multiplex PCR; TCRdb holds only in-frame clones, not every one. The sample records roughly 63,000 clones, about 81% being singletons. The material sequenced was peripheral blood, taken from a patient treated with proton-based radiotherapy. The receptors shown here come from a man aged 55 to 70 with pancreatic cancer. Each CDR3 is given with its conserved first and last residue. The D gene is left open where the match is weak. For some rows the clone size is stated as once, few or many, or as a class when expanded; others skip it.

TRBJ2-3 TRBV28 - - CASSLYSGLADTQYF TGTGCCAGCAGTCTTTATTCGGGACTTGCAGATACGCAGTATTTT
TRBJ1-6 TRBV2 - - CASSPEVGSPLHF TGTGCCAGCAGCCCTGAGGTGGGTTCACCCCTCCACTTT
TRBJ2-1 TRBV30 few TRBD2 CAWILAGNEQFF TGTGCCTGGATCCTAGCGGGCAATGAGCAGTTCTTC
TRBJ1-5 TRBV28 once TRBD1 CASSPQTGGGRNQPQHF TGTGCCAGCAGTCCCCAGACAGGGGGCGGCCGCAATCAGCCCCAGCATTTT
TRBJ2-7 TRBV7-9 - - CASRAHTGMHEQYF TGTGCCAGCAGGGCCCATACAGGGATGCACGAGCAGTACTTC
TRBJ2-4 TRBV5-5 - TRBD2 CASSRGLAGVSIQYF TGTGCCAGCAGCCGAGGACTAGCGGGAGTAAGCATTCAGTACTTC
TRBJ2-5 TRBV28 - - CASTPSDQETQYF TGTGCCAGCACCCCTTCCGACCAAGAGACCCAGTACTTC
TRBJ2-3 TRBV6-1 - TRBD2 CASREIAGEASSTDTQYF TGTGCCAGCAGGGAAATAGCGGGGGAGGCGTCTAGCACAGATACGCAGTATTTT
TRBJ2-5 TRBV2 - - CASSSGNYVTQYF TGTGCCAGCAGTAGTGGGAACTATGTGACCCAGTACTTC
TRBJ1-1 TRBV5-1 - - CASSFQTTNTEAFF TGCGCCAGCAGCTTCCAAACCACGAACACTGAAGCTTTCTTT
TRBJ1-1 TRBV2 few TRBD1 CASSKGDRESDTEAFF TGTGCCAGCTCCAAGGGGGACAGGGAATCGGACACTGAAGCTTTCTTT
TRBJ2-7 TRBV28 - - CASGRDSYEQYF TGTGCCAGCGGGCGCGACTCCTACGAGCAGTACTTC
TRBJ1-2 TRBV6-6 - - CASSYSKAPGGYTF TGTGCCAGCAGTTACTCGAAGGCCCCGGGGGGCTACACCTTC
TRBJ1-3 TRBV14 - - CASSQVRSSGNTIYF TGTGCCAGCAGCCAAGTGCGAAGCTCTGGAAACACCATATATTTT
TRBJ2-1 TRBV7-2 - - CASSMTSREQFF TGTGCCAGCAGCATGACTAGTCGTGAGCAGTTCTTC
TRBJ2-7 TRBV27 once - CASRPGPTYEQYF TGTGCCAGCAGACCCGGACCTACCTACGAGCAGTACTTC
TRBJ2-7 TRBV6-6 - - CASMSVSYEQYF TGTGCCAGCATGTCCGTCTCCTACGAGCAGTACTTC
TRBJ1-4 TRBV5-1 - TRBD1 CASGTGTNEKLFF TGCGCCAGTGGGACAGGGACTAATGAAAAACTGTTTTTT
TRBJ2-7 TRBV6-6 - - CASKAGMGEQYF TGTGCCAGCAAGGCCGGGATGGGAGAGCAGTACTTC
TRBJ1-4 TRBV19 - - CAAAVGPTNEKLFF TGTGCCGCCGCCGTGGGGCCTACTAATGAAAAACTGTTTTTT
TRBJ1-1 TRBV19 - - CASSKSLVAEAFF TGTGCCAGTAGTAAAAGTTTGGTGGCTGAAGCTTTCTTT
TRBJ2-5 TRBV11-2 - TRBD2 CASSQQRTSGETQYF TGTGCCAGCAGCCAACAGCGGACTAGTGGAGAGACCCAGTACTTC
TRBJ1-6 TRBV6-1 - - CASGPGGETPLHF TGTGCCAGCGGTCCCGGTGGGGAAACACCCCTCCACTTT
TRBJ1-1 TRBV11-3 - - CASSAAGGTEAFF TGTGCCAGCAGCGCCGCTGGGGGAACTGAAGCTTTCTTT
TRBJ1-2 TRBV5-4 - - CASSPRRGARYGYTF TGTGCCAGCAGTCCCAGGCGGGGGGCTCGGTATGGCTACACCTTC
TRBJ2-7 TRBV28 - - CASSLPLDRRQYF TGTGCCAGCAGTCTACCCCTGGACAGAAGGCAGTACTTC
TRBJ2-2 TRBV5-1 - TRBD2 CASSFTSGIGAGELFF TGCGCCAGCAGCTTTACTAGCGGGATAGGCGCCGGGGAGCTGTTTTTT
TRBJ2-3 TRBV10-1 - TRBD2 CASSPLSSGTQYF TGCGCCAGCAGTCCTCTCTCTAGCGGGACGCAGTATTTT
TRBJ2-3 TRBV14 - TRBD2 CASSQDFFVLAGRTDTQYF TGTGCCAGCAGCCAAGATTTCTTCGTCCTAGCGGGACGCACAGATACGCAGTATTTT
TRBJ2-1 TRBV7-9 - TRBD1 CASSLIQGANEQFF TGTGCCAGCAGCTTAATACAGGGGGCGAATGAGCAGTTCTTC
TRBJ2-3 TRBV28 - - CASSFFTPGLSTDTQYF TGTGCCAGCAGTTTCTTCACTCCGGGACTGAGCACAGATACGCAGTATTTT
TRBJ1-1 TRBV5-4 - TRBD1 CASSLDRAASEAFF TGTGCCAGCAGCCTTGACAGGGCGGCGTCTGAAGCTTTCTTT
TRBJ1-5 TRBV9 - - CASSGGYSNQPQHF TGTGCCAGCAGCGGAGGGTATAGCAATCAGCCCCAGCATTTT
TRBJ2-7 TRBV7-2 once - CASSQLGGYYYEQYF TGTGCCAGCAGCCAACTCGGCGGGTACTACTACGAGCAGTACTTC
TRBJ2-3 TRBV28 - - CASSSAGTAPDTQYF TGTGCCAGCAGTTCCGCCGGAACAGCCCCCGATACGCAGTATTTT
TRBJ2-1 TRBV28 - - CATLQGYNEQFF TGTGCCACACTACAGGGCTACAATGAGCAGTTCTTC
TRBJ1-1 TRBV30 - - CAWSLPLGRATSINTEAFF TGTGCCTGGAGTCTACCCCTAGGACGAGCGACAAGCATAAACACTGAAGCTTTCTTT
TRBJ1-1 TRBV28 - - CASSHPLEGTEAFF TGTGCCAGCAGTCACCCCCTTGAGGGTACTGAAGCTTTCTTT
TRBJ2-2 TRBV19 - TRBD2 CASRGLVLNTGELFF TGTGCCAGTAGGGGACTAGTCCTGAACACCGGGGAGCTGTTTTTT
TRBJ2-6 TRBV11-2 - - CASILGANVLTF TGTGCCAGCATATTGGGGGCCAACGTCCTGACTTTC
TRBJ2-2 TRBV27 - TRBD1 CATTQGQGGTGELFF TGTGCCACCACCCAGGGACAGGGGGGAACCGGGGAGCTGTTTTTT
TRBJ2-3 TRBV5-1 few - CASSLWGNGPQLDTQYF TGCGCCAGCAGCTTGTGGGGGAACGGGCCTCAACTCGATACGCAGTATTTT
TRBJ2-2 TRBV28 - TRBD1 CASSGQGITGELFF TGTGCCAGCAGCGGACAGGGCATCACCGGGGAGCTGTTTTTT
TRBJ2-7 TRBV6-1 once - CASRDSLSYEQYF TGTGCCAGCAGGGACAGTCTCTCCTACGAGCAGTACTTC
TRBJ1-3 TRBV30 - - CAWKWGSSGNTIYF TGTGCCTGGAAGTGGGGCAGCTCTGGAAACACCATATATTTT
TRBJ2-2 TRBV4-2 - TRBD2 CASSREGLAGLVNTGELFF TGTGCCAGCAGCCGGGAGGGGCTAGCGGGTTTGGTGAACACCGGGGAGCTGTTTTTT
TRBJ1-6 TRBV2 - - CASRETGRTSRLHF TGTGCCAGCAGGGAAACGGGACGGACGAGTAGACTCCACTTT
TRBJ2-7 TRBV11-3 - - CASSLWGGPSYEQYF TGTGCCAGCAGCTTATGGGGAGGCCCTTCCTACGAGCAGTACTTC
TRBJ1-2 TRBV4-1 few - CASSQIEGSLHGYTF TGCGCCAGCAGCCAAATAGAGGGCTCTCTTCATGGCTACACCTTC
TRBJ2-7 TRBV28 once - CASSLEGRIYEQYF TGTGCCAGCAGTTTGGAGGGTAGAATCTACGAGCAGTACTTC
TRBJ1-6 TRBV9 - - CASGPLGEIGSYNSPLHF TGTGCCAGTGGCCCCCTCGGCGAGATCGGGTCCTATAATTCACCCCTCCACTTT
TRBJ2-7 TRBV10-3 - - CAISDPSVRQTYEQYF TGTGCCATCAGTGACCCCTCTGTTCGGCAGACCTACGAGCAGTACTTC
TRBJ2-2 TRBV30 - TRBD2 CAWSGLAGAGGTGELFF TGTGCCTGGAGTGGACTAGCGGGAGCCGGGGGCACCGGGGAGCTGTTTTTT
TRBJ1-5 TRBV6-1 - - CASSEARDQPQHF TGTGCCAGCAGTGAAGCCCGGGATCAGCCCCAGCATTTT